Listed here are 32 T cell receptor beta chains from one sample, sequenced in a study of T cell responses to AZD1222 COVID-19 vaccine. TCRdb's table, derived via immunoSEQ multiplex PCR, lists solely in-frame clones and lacks some. In the table there are about 140,000 clones, roughly 90% of which are singletons. The input for sequencing was peripheral blood, taken on day 0 of AZD1222 vaccination. These receptors all stem from an adult in good health.

As to this clone: This sample also contains other DNA sequences that code for the same CDR3. The chain employs TRBV20-1 and TRBJ2-2, with D unclear. The CDR3 totals 11 residues. Per the germline V gene, CDR1 is DFQATT and CDR2 is SNEGSKA (reference sequence). V was cut by 3 bases and J by 5 bases, with 4 bases left in between. DNA for the CDR3: TGCAGTGCTAGGGGAACCGGGGAGCTGTTTTTT. Protein sequence: CSARGTGELFF.

This chain links TRBV18 with TRBJ1-1; 10 nucleotides line up with TRBD1. Per germline, CDR1 KGHSH and CDR2 LQKENI. This CDR3 comprises 14 residues. V lost 5 bases, J lost 3 bases, and 3 bases stayed unmatched. The DNA for the CDR3 is TGTGCCAGCTCATCTGGACAGGGGGACACTGAAGCTTTCTTT. Translation gives CASSSGQGDTEAFF.

CDR3 DNA: TGTGCCAGCAGTTTAAGGACAGTCTCCTACTCTGGAAACACCATATATTTT. This sequence encodes CASSLRTVSYSGNTIYF. The rearrangement links TRBV28 to TRBJ1-3, with a tentative D call TRBD1 (6 bases). The CDR3 runs to 17 residues. Trimming took 2 bases from V and 0 from J, leaving 14 bases between them. Germline-derived CDR1 and CDR2 are MDHEN and SYDVKM.

This chain uses TRBV7-9 with TRBJ1-2; D may be TRBD1 (5 bases). V lost 4 bases to trimming and J lost 8 bases, with 17 bases between them. This CDR3 is 14 amino acids long. CDR1 is SEHNR and CDR2 is FQNEAQ in the germline V gene (reference sequence). CDR3 residues: CASSYLMGGDGYTF. CDR3 coding DNA: TGTGCCAGCAGCTACCTCATGGGGGGAGACGGCTACACCTTC.

This clone appeared a single time. This sequence joins TRBV4-3 and TRBJ1-1; possible D gene TRBD1, 5 bases. This CDR3 has 15 amino acids. The germline CDR1 and CDR2 sequences are LGHNA and YSLEER. V lost 6 bases, J lost 1 base, and 15 bases lay in between. The CDR3 loop is CASSWRGEGNTEAFF. CDR3 coding DNA: TGCGCCAGCAGTTGGCGGGGGGAAGGGAACACTGAAGCTTTCTTT.

This rearrangement joins TRBV6-5 to TRBJ2-3, with 9 bases aligning to TRBD2. V trimming: 10 bases; J trimming: 4 bases; junction bases outside the gene matches: 12. CDR3 length equals 15 residues. The germline V gene has CDR1 MNHEY and CDR2 SVGAGI. As DNA, the CDR3 is TGTGCCAATTGTAGCGGGGGCCGGGGTTCAGATACGCAGTATTTT. This sequence encodes CANCSGGRGSDTQYF.

V and J are TRBV28 and TRBJ1-2; unclear D gene. V lost 5 bases, J lost 9 bases, and 10 bases lay in between. The germline V gene encodes CDR1 MDHEN and CDR2 SYDVKM. The CDR3 is made up of 11 amino acids. The CDR3 region is CASSRYLSYTF. The CDR3 DNA reads as TGTGCCAGCAGTAGGTATCTGAGCTACACCTTC.

The V gene is TRBV4-1, the J gene TRBJ2-7, with 9 nucleotides matching TRBD1. With V trimmed by 4 bases and J by 2 bases, 9 bases remained unmatched. There are 16 residues in the CDR3. Germline assignment: CDR1 MGHRA and CDR2 YSYEKL. DNA for the CDR3: TGCGCCAGCAGCCCGGGACAGGGTCCCTATACCTACGAGCAGTACTTC. This translates into CASSPGQGPYTYEQYF.

The chain carries TRBV6-5 and TRBJ2-7, with 7 bases aligning to TRBD2. The germline gives CDR1 MNHEY, CDR2 SVGAGI. CDR3 length: 14 residues. Losses at the gene ends were 7 bases for V and 6 bases for J; bases not matched to a gene: 12. In nucleotides, the CDR3 is TGTGCCAGCACCCCACCGGGAGGCCCCGGCGAGCAGTACTTC. Amino acids: CASTPPGGPGEQYF.

The chain uses TRBV20-1 and TRBJ2-7; D remains ambiguous. Trimming stripped 3 bases from V and 0 bases from J, with 9 bases between. CDR3 size: 13 residues. Germline V gives CDR1 DFQATT, CDR2 SNEGSKA (reference sequence). CDR3 region: CSASRGHSYEQYF. CDR3 bases: TGCAGTGCTAGTCGCGGCCACTCCTACGAGCAGTACTTC.

The chain employs TRBV16 and TRBJ1-1; possible D gene TRBD1, 5 bases. The CDR3 runs 15 residues. The V gene's germline CDR1 is KGHSY and CDR2 FQNENV. Trimming removed 4 bases from V and 1 base from J, with 13 bases in between. The CDR3 DNA is TGTGCCAGCAGCCCCTGGGGGGACCCGAACACTGAAGCTTTCTTT. Amino acid sequence: CASSPWGDPNTEAFF.

This clone has only one observation. The V gene is TRBV30, the J gene TRBJ1-2; D is ambiguous. V was pared by 3 bases and J by 2 bases, with 10 bases between. This CDR3 is built from 13 residues. Looked up from germline, CDR1 is GTSNPN and CDR2 is SVGIG (reference sequence). CDR3 sequence reads: CAWSEGRNYGYTF. CDR3 in DNA: TGTGCCTGGAGCGAGGGTCGCAACTATGGCTACACCTTC. Combining the CDR3 with reference TRBV30 and TRBJ1-2 gives the whole variable domain SQTIHQWPATLVQPVGSPLSLECTVEGTSNPNLYWYRQAAGRGLQLLFYSVGIGQISSEVPQNLSASRPQDRQFILSSKKLLLSDSGFYLCAWSEGRNYGYTFGSGTRLTVV.

The count of this clone is one. The chain is built from TRBV27 and TRBJ1-1; 9 bases match TRBD1. V shed 5 bases and J 4 bases; nucleotides not matched to a gene: 5. This CDR3 region has 14 residues. Germline lookup yields CDR1 MNHEY and CDR2 SMNVEV (reference sequence). The CDR3 is CASSIYRGLTEAFF. Written as DNA, the CDR3 is TGTGCCAGCAGTATCTACAGGGGGCTCACTGAAGCTTTCTTT.

The chain has TRBV27 and TRBJ1-2, with 7 nucleotides matching TRBD1. V shed 5 bases, J shed 8 bases, and the junction held 11 bases outside the gene matches. CDR1 is MNHEY and CDR2 is SMNVEV in the germline V gene (reference sequence). The CDR3 is 14 amino acids. The DNA for the CDR3 is TGTGCCAGCAGTCCCTTTCAGGGGGTAGGGGGCTACACCTTC. Encoded protein: CASSPFQGVGGYTF.

The chain links TRBV9 to TRBJ1-3; D not certain. CDR1 SGDLS and CDR2 YYNGEE come from the germline V gene. CDR3 length equals 14 residues. Trimming removed 4 bases at V and 4 bases at J, with 12 bases between. The CDR3 DNA sequence: TGTGCCAGCAGCTCAGGAGAAGAAGGAAACACCATATATTTT. Translating gives CASSSGEEGNTIYF.

The chain employs TRBV7-2 and TRBJ2-3, with a possible D match to TRBD2 (5 bases). The CDR3 extends over 14 amino acids. The ends were cut back, 1 base at V and 8 bases at J, with 13 bases in the middle. Germline lookup yields CDR1 SGHTA and CDR2 FQGNSA. The CDR3 sequence is CASSLEPGWRTQYF. The DNA for the CDR3 is TGTGCCAGCAGCTTAGAACCGGGATGGCGTACGCAGTATTTT.

The V and J genes are TRBV15 and TRBJ1-1; D unresolved. The CDR3 spans 11 residues. With 3 bases removed from V and 6 bases from J, the gap between germline ends came to 5 bases. Germline CDR1 and CDR2: LNHNV and YYDKDF (reference sequence). The CDR3 coding sequence is TGTGCCACCAGCAGTCTTGCTGAAGCTTTCTTT. It codes for CATSSLAEAFF. Full variable domain (missing parts from reference TRBV15 and TRBJ1-1): DAMVIQNPRYQVTQFGKPVTLSCSQTLNHNVMYWYQQKSSQAPKLLFHYYDKDFNNEADTPDNFQSRRPNTSFCFLDIRSPGLGDTAMYLCATSSLAEAFFGQGTRLTVV.

The J gene is TRBJ2-1, the V gene TRBV14; 10 positions agree with TRBD2. Germline assignment: CDR1 SGHDN and CDR2 FVKESK. Trimming cost V 4 bases and J 3 bases; bases outside gene matches: 15. The CDR3 extends over 19 amino acids. The CDR3 region is CASSPTSPSGSSIYNEQFF. In nucleotides, the CDR3 is TGTGCCAGCAGCCCCACCTCCCCTAGCGGGAGTAGTATCTACAATGAGCAGTTCTTC.

The genes are TRBV19 and TRBJ2-1, with D tentatively TRBD1 or TRBD2 (5 bases each). Germline lookup yields CDR1 LNHDA and CDR2 SQIVND (reference sequence). V shed 5 bases and J shed 1 base, with 9 bases lying between them. The CDR3 is made up of 14 amino acids. The DNA for the CDR3 is TGTGCCAGTAGTTCGGGGCGGTCCTACAATGAGCAGTTCTTC. Encoded protein: CASSSGRSYNEQFF.

This clone was seen a handful of times. The gene calls are TRBV6-5 and TRBJ1-2; no clear D. Trimming stripped 5 bases from V and 12 bases from J, with 19 bases between. CDR1 MNHEY and CDR2 SVGAGI come from the germline V gene. This CDR3 region has 13 residues. Here the CDR3 reads CASSPLLIGADTF. The CDR3 DNA follows: TGTGCCAGCAGTCCCCTTCTTATTGGTGCGGACACCTTC.

V and J are TRBV2 and TRBJ2-2, with D unclear. CDR3 length: 12 amino acids. From germline, CDR1 is SNHLY and CDR2 FYNNEI. Trimming took 4 bases from V and 7 from J, leaving 7 bases between them. The CDR3 nucleotides read TGTGCCAGCAGTGGGATGTACGGGGAGCTGTTTTTT. This gives the protein CASSGMYGELFF.

The rearrangement joins TRBV9 to TRBJ2-3, with D perhaps TRBD1 or TRBD2 (5 bases each). This CDR3 region has 15 residues. From germline, CDR1 is SGDLS and CDR2 YYNGEE. The ends were cut back, 0 bases at V and 0 bases at J, with 8 bases in the middle. The CDR3 region is CASSVAEGSTDTQYF. In DNA, the CDR3 is TGTGCCAGCAGCGTAGCAGAGGGGAGCACAGATACGCAGTATTTT.

The chain uses TRBV7-3 and TRBJ1-1; D is ambiguous. Deletions cut 0 bases from V and 1 base from J, with 6 bases between. The CDR3 loop spans 14 amino acids. Looked up from germline, CDR1 is SGHTA and CDR2 is FQGTGA. In DNA, the CDR3 is TGTGCCAGCAGCTTAACGTCACAGAACACTGAAGCTTTCTTT. Protein product: CASSLTSQNTEAFF.

A single count supports this clone. This chain links TRBV9 with TRBJ2-3, with D tentatively TRBD2 (6 bases). The V gene lost 4 bases and the J gene lost 1 base, with 13 bases spanning the gap. The CDR3 is 15 amino acids. In germline, CDR1 is SGDLS, CDR2 YYNGEE. DNA for the CDR3: TGTGCCAGCAGCCCTAGACTAGACGGCACAGATACGCAGTATTTT. Translated: CASSPRLDGTDTQYF.

This chain connects TRBV27 to TRBJ1-1; TRBD1 might be the D (6 bases). Trimming pared 0 bases from V and 5 bases from J, leaving 10 bases between. Germline V gene data show CDR1 as MNHEY and CDR2 as SMNVEV (reference sequence). CDR3 length equals 14 residues. CDR3 protein: CASSLSGARTEAFF. DNA of the CDR3: TGTGCCAGCAGTTTATCGGGGGCGAGGACTGAAGCTTTCTTT.

DNA for the CDR3: TGTGCCAGCAGCCAAGACTTGGGCAGGGGCGTTGGGAACACTGAAGCTTTCTTT. Protein product: CASSQDLGRGVGNTEAFF. The rearrangement uses TRBV3-1 (or the pseudogene TRBV3-2) and TRBJ1-1, with D possibly being TRBD1 (6 bases). V shed 0 bases and J shed 1 base, with 18 bases lying between them. This CDR3 region has 18 residues. Germline assignment: CDR1 LGHDT and CDR2 YNNKEL (reference sequence).

The count of this clone is one. The chain has TRBV7-9 and TRBJ2-5; the match to TRBD2 covers 9 bases. This CDR3 has 18 residues. Unmatched junction bases numbered 18, after V lost 6 bases and J lost 4 bases. Germline V gene data show CDR1 as SEHNR and CDR2 as FQNEAQ (reference sequence). The CDR3 is CASSPRFWREGKGETQYF. The CDR3, as DNA: TGTGCCAGCAGTCCAAGGTTCTGGCGGGAGGGCAAAGGAGAGACCCAGTACTTC.

CDR3 loop: CAISESRIQSGRGEKLFF. The CDR3 DNA reads TGTGCCATCAGTGAGTCGCGTATACAGTCGGGGCGAGGGGAAAAACTGTTTTTT. The rearrangement links TRBV10-3 to TRBJ1-4; D is perhaps TRBD1 (5 bases). The germline V gene encodes CDR1 ENHRY and CDR2 SYGVKD. With 0 bases removed from V and 8 bases from J, the gap between germline ends came to 22 bases. This CDR3 is built from 18 residues.

The rearrangement uses TRBV6-2 or TRBV6-3 and TRBJ1-5; D remains ambiguous. Germline-derived CDR1 and CDR2 are MNHEY and SVGEGT. The CDR3 runs 15 residues. V was clipped by 5 bases and J by 0 bases, with 11 bases between them. The CDR3 DNA reads as TGTGCCAGCAGTAAACACCAGAATAGCAATCAGCCCCAGCATTTT. Translating gives CASSKHQNSNQPQHF.

The rearrangement uses TRBV28 and TRBJ1-5, with 10 positions matching TRBD1. The germline V gene encodes CDR1 MDHEN and CDR2 SYDVKM. V dropped 4 bases and J dropped 6; count of bases not matched to a gene: 9. CDR3 size: 16 residues. The chain's CDR3 is CASSSPRQGAAQPQHF. The CDR3 nucleotides are TGTGCCAGCAGTTCCCCGAGACAGGGGGCGGCTCAGCCCCAGCATTTT.

J is TRBJ2-3 and V is TRBV18; the D is unclear. The CDR3 spans 15 residues. Germline loops: CDR1 KGHSH, CDR2 LQKENI. Between the trimmed V and J ends, which lost 5 bases and 2 bases, there was a span of 14 bases. The CDR3 nucleotides are TGTGCCAGCTCATGGACGGTGGCTACCACAGATACGCAGTATTTT. Protein: CASSWTVATTDTQYF.

About this clone: Other DNA sequences in this specimen translate into the identical CDR3. This rearrangement joins TRBV4-1 to TRBJ1-2; unclear D gene. The ends were cut back, 0 bases at V and 8 bases at J, with 13 bases in the middle. Per the germline V gene, CDR1 is MGHRA and CDR2 is YSYEKL. The CDR3 totals 14 residues. This chain's CDR3 is CASSQDPRGEGYTF. The CDR3 DNA reads TGCGCCAGCAGCCAAGACCCGAGAGGAGAAGGCTACACCTTC.